The rows below give T cell receptor beta chains drawn from one sample of a study of blood T cell repertoires in COVID-19. Generated by immunoSEQ multiplex PCR, the TCRdb table keeps only in-frame clones and is missing some. The data show 150,000 or so clones, 80% to 90% seen once. Sequenced: peripheral blood. The origin of the receptors is a woman in her sixties or seventies with acute or convalescent COVID-19. CDR3s include the opening cysteine and the closing phenylalanine or tryptophan. The order of the fields is V gene, D gene, clone size, J gene, CDR3 DNA, CDR3 protein. D genes are given only for firm matches. The size field is filled for only some rows; it gives once, few, many or a size class.

V gene: TRBV2; D gene: TRBD1; clone size: -; J gene: TRBJ1-1; CDR3 DNA: TGTGCCAGCAGTGAACCCCGACAGGGGGCCACGAACACTGAAGCTTTCTTT; CDR3 protein: CASSEPRQGATNTEAFF
V gene: TRBV18; D gene: -; clone size: -; J gene: TRBJ2-7; CDR3 DNA: TGTGCCAGCTCACCACGGCCAGGCAGCTCCTACGAGCAGTACTTC; CDR3 protein: CASSPRPGSSYEQYF
V gene: TRBV5-4; D gene: -; clone size: -; J gene: TRBJ1-6; CDR3 DNA: TGTGCCAGCAGCTTGGTCGGGGATTCACCCCTCCACTTT; CDR3 protein: CASSLVGDSPLHF
V gene: TRBV5-1; D gene: -; clone size: once; J gene: TRBJ2-3; CDR3 DNA: TGCGCCAGCAGTATAGGACAGTCAGATACGCAGTATTTT; CDR3 protein: CASSIGQSDTQYF
V gene: TRBV28; D gene: -; clone size: -; J gene: TRBJ1-2; CDR3 DNA: TGTGCCAGCAGTTTCCGGGGTGGGTTCGGATATGGCTACACCTTC; CDR3 protein: CASSFRGGFGYGYTF
V gene: TRBV19; D gene: -; clone size: -; J gene: TRBJ2-5; CDR3 DNA: TGTGCCAGTAGTATAGGACAGTCATGGGAGACCCAGTACTTC; CDR3 protein: CASSIGQSWETQYF
V gene: TRBV6-2/TRBV6-3; D gene: -; clone size: -; J gene: TRBJ2-5; CDR3 DNA: TGTGCCAGCAGTGTGGGGGGGGGCTTCCGGGAGACCCAGTACTTC; CDR3 protein: CASSVGGGFRETQYF
V gene: TRBV5-6; D gene: TRBD1; clone size: -; J gene: TRBJ1-2; CDR3 DNA: TGTGCCAGCAGCTTCCAGGGGGGTCCGTTTAACTATGGCTACACCTTC; CDR3 protein: CASSFQGGPFNYGYTF
V gene: TRBV5-6; D gene: -; clone size: -; J gene: TRBJ1-2; CDR3 DNA: TGTGCCAGCAGCCGAAACTGGGGCTACACCTTC; CDR3 protein: CASSRNWGYTF
V gene: TRBV18; D gene: TRBD1; clone size: -; J gene: TRBJ1-2; CDR3 DNA: TGTGCCAGCTCACCACAGATTGGACAGGGGGCCGGCTATGGCTACACCTTC; CDR3 protein: CASSPQIGQGAGYGYTF